This TCR beta chain appears in the sequencing data of a study of OX40 agonist ivuxolimab in advanced cancers. Note on this clone: As yet, its antigen is unknown.

Points from the study as a whole: On average, a greater number of expanded clones characterised CD8+ T cells relative to CD4+. In the expanded peripheral T cells, antigen specificity was never determined. Near-lowest levels of clonal expansion characterized partial responders at 0.1-3.0 mg/kg.

The protocol was immunoSEQ multiplex PCR, while the TCRdb copy is restricted to in-frame clones and leaves out a portion. The data contain 70,000 to 85,000 clones, 88% of them singletons. V shed 3 bases and J shed 5 bases, with 11 bases lying between them. The CDR3 spans 14 residues. From germline, CDR1 is MDHEN and CDR2 SYDVKM. The chain has TRBV28 and TRBJ1-3; D gene uncertain. This TCR derives from an adult with an advanced solid tumor such as melanoma, head and neck, liver or kidney cancer. Specimen: CD4+ or CD8+ T cells sorted from blood, collected in a trial of the OX40 agonist ivuxolimab. The CDR3 sequence is CASSLAGLRNTIYF. The CDR3 region has the DNA TGTGCCAGCAGTTTGGCTGGGTTACGAAACACCATATATTTT.